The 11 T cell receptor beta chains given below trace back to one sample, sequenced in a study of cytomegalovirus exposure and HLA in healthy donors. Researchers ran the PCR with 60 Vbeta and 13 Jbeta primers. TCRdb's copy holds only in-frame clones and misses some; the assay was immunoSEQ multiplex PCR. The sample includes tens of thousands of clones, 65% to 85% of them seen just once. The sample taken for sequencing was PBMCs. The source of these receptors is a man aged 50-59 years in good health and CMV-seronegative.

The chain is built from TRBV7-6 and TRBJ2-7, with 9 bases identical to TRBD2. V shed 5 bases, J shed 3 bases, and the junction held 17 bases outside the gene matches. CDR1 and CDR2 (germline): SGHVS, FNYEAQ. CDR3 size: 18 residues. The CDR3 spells CASSRLAPRTSVGYEQYF. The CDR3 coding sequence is TGTGCCAGCAGCCGCTTAGCCCCCCGGACTAGCGTGGGCTACGAGCAGTACTTC.

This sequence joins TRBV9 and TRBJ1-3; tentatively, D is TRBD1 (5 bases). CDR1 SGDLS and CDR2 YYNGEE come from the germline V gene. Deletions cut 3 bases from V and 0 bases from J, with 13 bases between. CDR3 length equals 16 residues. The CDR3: CASSALQAYSGNTIYF. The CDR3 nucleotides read TGTGCCAGCAGCGCTCTACAGGCCTACTCTGGAAACACCATATATTTT. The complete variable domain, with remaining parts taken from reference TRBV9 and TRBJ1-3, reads DSGVTQTPKHLITATGQRVTLRCSPRSGDLSVYWYQQSLDQGLQFLIQYYNGEERAKGNILERFSAQQFPDLHSELNLSSLELGDSALYFCASSALQAYSGNTIYFGEGSWLTVV.

CDR3 sequence reads: CASSMGQTNEKLFF. DNA of the CDR3: TGTGCCAGCAGTATGGGACAGACAAATGAAAAACTGTTTTTT. V and J are TRBV6-5 and TRBJ1-4; 7 positions match TRBD1. Germline CDR1 MNHEY, CDR2 SVGAGI. Unmatched junction bases numbered 5, after V lost 5 bases and J lost 5 bases. The CDR3 runs to 14 residues.

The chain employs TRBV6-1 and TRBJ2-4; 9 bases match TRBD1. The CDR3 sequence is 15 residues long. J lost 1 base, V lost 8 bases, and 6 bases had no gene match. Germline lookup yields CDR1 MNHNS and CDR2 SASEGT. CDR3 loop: CASQTGGMAKNIQYF. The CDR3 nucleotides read TGTGCCAGCCAGACAGGGGGTATGGCCAAAAACATTCAGTACTTC.

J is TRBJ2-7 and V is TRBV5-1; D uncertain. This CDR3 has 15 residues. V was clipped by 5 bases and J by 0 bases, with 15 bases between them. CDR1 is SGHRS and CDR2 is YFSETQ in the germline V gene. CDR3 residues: CASSPAGYLSYEQYF. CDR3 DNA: TGCGCCAGCAGTCCGGCCGGGTATCTCTCCTACGAGCAGTACTTC.

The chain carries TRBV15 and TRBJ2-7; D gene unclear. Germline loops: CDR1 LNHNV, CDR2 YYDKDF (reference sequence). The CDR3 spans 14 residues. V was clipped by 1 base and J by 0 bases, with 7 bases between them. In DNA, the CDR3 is TGTGCCACCAGCAGAGGGCCAGACTCCTACGAGCAGTACTTC. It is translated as CATSRGPDSYEQYF.

CDR3 nucleotides: TGTGCCAGCAATTCCCGACTAGCGGGTTGCTACGAGCAGTACTTC. Its protein is CASNSRLAGCYEQYF. The rearrangement joins TRBV21-1 to TRBJ2-7; the DNA was not compared with TRBD2, the D call given in the table. TRBV21-1 is classified as a pseudogene. The CDR3 sequence is 15 residues long.

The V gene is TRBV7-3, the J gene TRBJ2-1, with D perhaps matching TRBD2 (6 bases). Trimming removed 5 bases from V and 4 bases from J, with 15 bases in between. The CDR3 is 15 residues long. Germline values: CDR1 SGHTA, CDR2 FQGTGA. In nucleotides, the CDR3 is TGTGCCAGCAGCCCCCAAGGACGGGAGTACAATGAGCAGTTCTTC. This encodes CASSPQGREYNEQFF.

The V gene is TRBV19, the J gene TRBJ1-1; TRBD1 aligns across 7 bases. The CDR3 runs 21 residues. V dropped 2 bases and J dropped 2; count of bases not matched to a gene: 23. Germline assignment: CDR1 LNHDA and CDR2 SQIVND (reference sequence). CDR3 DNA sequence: TGTGCCAGTAGTATACTGGCGAATGACAGGGCAGACCCCGGTGCCAACACTGAAGCTTTCTTT. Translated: CASSILANDRADPGANTEAFF.

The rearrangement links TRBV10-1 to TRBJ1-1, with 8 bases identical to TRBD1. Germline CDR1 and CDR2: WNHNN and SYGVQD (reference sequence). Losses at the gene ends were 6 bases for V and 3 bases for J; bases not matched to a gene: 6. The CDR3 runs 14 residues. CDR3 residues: CASRSGGAHTEAFF. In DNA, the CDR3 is TGCGCCAGCAGGTCAGGGGGCGCGCACACTGAAGCTTTCTTT.

CDR3 loop: CASSLSWGLNTEAFF. In DNA, the CDR3 is TGTGCCAGCAGTTTATCGTGGGGCTTGAACACTGAAGCTTTCTTT. The chain links TRBV27 to TRBJ1-1, with D possibly matching TRBD1 (5 bases). CDR1 MNHEY and CDR2 SMNVEV come from the germline V gene (reference sequence). V was pared by 0 bases and J by 0 bases, with 8 bases between. The CDR3 spans 15 residues.